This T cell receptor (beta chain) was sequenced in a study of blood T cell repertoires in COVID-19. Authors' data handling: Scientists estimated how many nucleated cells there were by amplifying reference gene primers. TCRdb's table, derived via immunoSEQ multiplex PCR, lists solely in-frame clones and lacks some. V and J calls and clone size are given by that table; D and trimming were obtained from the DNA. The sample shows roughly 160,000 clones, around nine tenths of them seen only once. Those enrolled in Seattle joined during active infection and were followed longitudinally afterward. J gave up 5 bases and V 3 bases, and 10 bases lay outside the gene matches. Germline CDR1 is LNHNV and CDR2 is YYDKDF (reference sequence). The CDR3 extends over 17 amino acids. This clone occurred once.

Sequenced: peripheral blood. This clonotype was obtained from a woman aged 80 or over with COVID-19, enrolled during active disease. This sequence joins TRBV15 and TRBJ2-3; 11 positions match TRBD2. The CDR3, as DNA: TGTGCCACCAGCAGGGGTTTACTAGCGGGAGTAGGAGATACGCAGTATTTT. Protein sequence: CATSRGLLAGVGDTQYF.